Reported below is one T cell receptor beta chain. Its matching antigen is unknown. Primers used in a second PCR of roughly 7 to 11 cycles were a sample-barcoded 5' primer and a J-beta primer mix. Each sample yielded at least 2.5 million CDR3-containing paired-end reads. MiXCR was run by TCRdb on the 5' RACE reads, yielding one entry per CDR3 protein. Here the sample spans roughly 1,500,000 distinct CDR3 sequences, roughly 40% being singletons. The data were taken from a study of blood T cells in healthy people across ages. Study-wide points: Significant beta diversity loss was already apparent by age approximately 40, declining roughly linearly.

Sequencing input: blood. This clonotype was sampled from a woman in her late teens or twenties in good health.

The CDR3 sequence is CASSPDLGVNTEAFF. The CDR3 DNA reads TGTGCCAGCAGTCCCGACCTAGGGGTGAACACTGAAGCTTTCTTT. The chain has TRBV7-9 and TRBJ1-1, with D perhaps TRBD1 (5 bases). V lost 6 bases and J lost 0, with 14 bases in between. The CDR3 is 15 residues long. Germline lookup yields CDR1 SEHNR and CDR2 FQNEAQ (reference sequence).